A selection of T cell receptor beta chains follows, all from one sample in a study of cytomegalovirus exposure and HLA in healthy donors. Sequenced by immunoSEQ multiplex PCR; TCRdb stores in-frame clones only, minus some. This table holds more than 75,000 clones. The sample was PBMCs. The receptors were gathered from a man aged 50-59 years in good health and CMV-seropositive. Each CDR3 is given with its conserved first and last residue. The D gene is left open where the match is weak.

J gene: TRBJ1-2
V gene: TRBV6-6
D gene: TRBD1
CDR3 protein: CASNLDRVDGYTF
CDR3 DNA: TGTGCCAGCAATCTGGACAGGGTAGATGGCTACACCTTC

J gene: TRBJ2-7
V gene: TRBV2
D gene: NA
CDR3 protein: CASRGEDPVYEQYF
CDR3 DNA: TGTGCCAGCAGGGGAGAGGATCCGGTCTACGAGCAGTACTTC

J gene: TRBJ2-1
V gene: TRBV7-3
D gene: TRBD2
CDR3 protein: CASSLSGGSYNEQFF
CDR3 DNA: TGTGCCAGCAGCTTATCGGGGGGCTCCTACAATGAGCAGTTCTTC

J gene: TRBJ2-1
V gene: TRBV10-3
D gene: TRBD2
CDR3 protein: CAIRTSGRSNEQFF
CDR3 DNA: TGTGCCATTAGGACTAGCGGCAGATCCAATGAGCAGTTCTTC

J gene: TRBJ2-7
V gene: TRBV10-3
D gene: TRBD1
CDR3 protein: CAIMGTGVYEQYF
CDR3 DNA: TGTGCCATCATGGGGACAGGGGTTTACGAGCAGTACTTC

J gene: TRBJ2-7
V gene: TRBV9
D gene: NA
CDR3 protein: CASSVGNPGVYEQYF
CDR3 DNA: TGTGCCAGCAGCGTAGGGAATCCGGGGGTCTACGAGCAGTACTTC

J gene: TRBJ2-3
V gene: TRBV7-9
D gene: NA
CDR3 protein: CASSWRLFSTDTQYF
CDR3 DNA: TGTGCCAGCAGCTGGAGACTCTTTAGCACAGATACGCAGTATTTT

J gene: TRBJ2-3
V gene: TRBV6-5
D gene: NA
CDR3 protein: CASRKPERDTQYF
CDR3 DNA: TGTGCCAGCAGGAAACCAGAGCGAGATACGCAGTATTTT

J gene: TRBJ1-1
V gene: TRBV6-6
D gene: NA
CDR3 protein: CASSSLREGQNTEAFF
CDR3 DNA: TGTGCCAGCAGCTCCTTGCGAGAGGGCCAGAACACTGAAGCTTTCTTT

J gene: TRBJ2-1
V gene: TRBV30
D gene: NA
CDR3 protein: CAWSLGSSRYNEQFF
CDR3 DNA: TGTGCCTGGAGTCTCGGCTCTAGCCGGTACAATGAGCAGTTCTTC

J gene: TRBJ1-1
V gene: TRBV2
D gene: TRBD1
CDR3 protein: CASSGDRGFAEAFF
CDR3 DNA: TGTGCCAGCAGTGGGGACAGGGGATTCGCTGAAGCTTTCTTT

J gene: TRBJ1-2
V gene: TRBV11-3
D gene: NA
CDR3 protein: CASSLSTGYNYGYTF
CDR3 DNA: TGTGCCAGCAGCTTATCCACGGGATACAACTATGGCTACACCTTC

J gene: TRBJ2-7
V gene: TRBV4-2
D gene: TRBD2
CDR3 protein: CASSLNPSGSYEQYF
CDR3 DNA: TGTGCCAGCAGCCTTAATCCTAGCGGGAGTTACGAGCAGTACTTC